Listed below are T cell receptor beta chains from one sample, sequenced in a study of OX40 agonist ivuxolimab in advanced cancers. Data came from immunoSEQ multiplex PCR; TCRdb stores just in-frame clones and leaves some out. This sample carries more than 4,500 clones, about 67% of them seen once, and the ten largest clones take roughly 69%. The sequenced sample was CD4+ or CD8+ T cells sorted from blood, obtained in a trial of the OX40 agonist ivuxolimab. These receptors all come from an adult with an advanced solid tumor such as melanoma, head and neck, liver or kidney cancer. Each CDR3 is given with its conserved first and last residue. Each record gives: clone size, V gene, D gene, CDR3 length, J gene, CDR3 protein, CDR3 DNA. A D gene is named only where the DNA matches it firmly. Only some rows state a clone size, as once, few, many or a class for expanded clones.

clone size: NA
V gene: TRBV7-9
D gene: NA
CDR3 length: 15
J gene: TRBJ2-5
CDR3 protein: CASSFYTLNRETQYF
CDR3 DNA: TGTGCCAGCAGCTTCTACACCTTGAACCGAGAGACCCAGTACTTC

clone size: once
V gene: TRBV7-3
D gene: NA
CDR3 length: 18
J gene: TRBJ1-5
CDR3 protein: CASSFNPKKDGSNQPQHF
CDR3 DNA: TGTGCCAGCAGCTTCAACCCCAAGAAAGACGGTAGCAATCAGCCCCAGCATTTT

clone size: NA
V gene: TRBV9
D gene: NA
CDR3 length: 15
J gene: TRBJ2-7
CDR3 protein: CASSVEGGYSYEQYF
CDR3 DNA: TGTGCCAGCAGCGTAGAGGGGGGTTACTCCTACGAGCAGTACTTC

clone size: NA
V gene: TRBV10-3
D gene: NA
CDR3 length: 15
J gene: TRBJ2-2
CDR3 protein: CATQSPSTVTGELFF
CDR3 DNA: TGTGCCACTCAATCCCCCTCCACCGTCACCGGGGAGCTGTTTTTT

clone size: NA
V gene: TRBV5-1
D gene: NA
CDR3 length: 14
J gene: TRBJ2-2
CDR3 protein: CASSLSRDTGELFF
CDR3 DNA: TGCGCCAGCAGCTTATCTCGGGACACCGGGGAGCTGTTTTTT

clone size: NA
V gene: TRBV9
D gene: NA
CDR3 length: 15
J gene: TRBJ1-1
CDR3 protein: CASSVQGYMNTEAFF
CDR3 DNA: TGTGCCAGCAGCGTACAGGGGTACATGAACACTGAAGCTTTCTTT

clone size: NA
V gene: TRBV27
D gene: NA
CDR3 length: 14
J gene: TRBJ2-1
CDR3 protein: CASSLWGSYNEQFF
CDR3 DNA: TGTGCCAGCAGTTTGTGGGGCTCCTACAATGAGCAGTTCTTC

clone size: NA
V gene: TRBV5-6
D gene: NA
CDR3 length: 15
J gene: TRBJ2-7
CDR3 protein: CASSFGLPAVDEQYF
CDR3 DNA: TGTGCCAGCAGCTTCGGACTTCCCGCTGTGGACGAGCAGTACTTC

clone size: NA
V gene: TRBV7-9
D gene: NA
CDR3 length: 12
J gene: TRBJ2-7
CDR3 protein: CASSFSGPEQYF
CDR3 DNA: TGTGCCAGCAGCTTTTCGGGTCCCGAGCAGTACTTC

clone size: once
V gene: TRBV10-3
D gene: TRBD1
CDR3 length: 18
J gene: TRBJ1-2
CDR3 protein: CAIRVLADGTDSNYGYTF
CDR3 DNA: TGTGCCATCAGGGTGTTGGCCGACGGGACAGACTCAAACTATGGCTACACCTTC

clone size: once
V gene: TRBV15
D gene: NA
CDR3 length: 14
J gene: TRBJ1-2
CDR3 protein: CATSGWNEDYGYTF
CDR3 DNA: TGTGCCACCAGCGGGTGGAACGAGGACTATGGCTACACCTTC

clone size: NA
V gene: TRBV6-6
D gene: TRBD1
CDR3 length: 16
J gene: TRBJ1-6
CDR3 protein: CASSFDRGNYNSPLHF
CDR3 DNA: TGTGCCAGCAGTTTTGACAGGGGCAACTATAATTCACCCCTCCACTTT

clone size: NA
V gene: TRBV19
D gene: TRBD1
CDR3 length: 15
J gene: TRBJ2-7
CDR3 protein: CASSYTGDSLYEQYF
CDR3 DNA: TGTGCCAGTAGTTATACAGGGGATTCCCTCTACGAGCAGTACTTC

clone size: NA
V gene: TRBV7-8
D gene: NA
CDR3 length: 12
J gene: TRBJ1-5
CDR3 protein: CASSPREWPQHF
CDR3 DNA: TGTGCCAGCAGCCCCCGGGAATGGCCCCAGCATTTT

clone size: NA
V gene: TRBV4-3
D gene: NA
CDR3 length: 17
J gene: TRBJ1-3
CDR3 protein: CASSQDKRGTSGNTIYF
CDR3 DNA: TGCGCCAGCAGCCAAGATAAGAGGGGGACATCTGGAAACACCATATATTTT

clone size: NA
V gene: TRBV11-2
D gene: NA
CDR3 length: 15
J gene: TRBJ1-3
CDR3 protein: CASSLLGPAGNTIYF
CDR3 DNA: TGTGCCAGCAGCTTACTAGGGCCAGCTGGAAACACCATATATTTT

clone size: NA
V gene: TRBV11-2
D gene: NA
CDR3 length: 14
J gene: TRBJ2-7
CDR3 protein: CASSGWDNLYEQYF
CDR3 DNA: TGTGCCAGCAGCGGGTGGGACAACCTCTACGAGCAGTACTTC

clone size: NA
V gene: TRBV11-1
D gene: TRBD2
CDR3 length: 18
J gene: TRBJ2-3
CDR3 protein: CASSWPHSSGGATDTQYF
CDR3 DNA: TGTGCCAGCAGCTGGCCCCATTCTAGCGGGGGGGCAACAGATACGCAGTATTTT

clone size: few
V gene: TRBV7-2
D gene: NA
CDR3 length: 16
J gene: TRBJ1-1
CDR3 protein: CASSQDIAGMNTEAFF
CDR3 DNA: TGCGCCAGCAGCCAAGATATCGCAGGAATGAACACTGAAGCTTTCTTT

clone size: NA
V gene: TRBV6-1
D gene: NA
CDR3 length: 14
J gene: TRBJ1-2
CDR3 protein: CASSEVAQAHGYTF
CDR3 DNA: TGTGCCAGCAGTGAAGTGGCTCAGGCTCATGGCTACACCTTC

clone size: once
V gene: TRBV27
D gene: NA
CDR3 length: 11
J gene: TRBJ1-1
CDR3 protein: CASRLYTEAFF
CDR3 DNA: TGTGCCAGCAGGCTATACACTGAAGCTTTCTTT

clone size: NA
V gene: TRBV6-4
D gene: TRBD1
CDR3 length: 16
J gene: TRBJ2-7
CDR3 protein: CASSDWDRVGSYEQYF
CDR3 DNA: TGTGCCAGCAGTGACTGGGACAGGGTTGGCTCCTACGAGCAGTACTTC

clone size: NA
V gene: TRBV11-1
D gene: NA
CDR3 length: 14
J gene: TRBJ2-7
CDR3 protein: CASSLEGGAYEQYF
CDR3 DNA: TGTGCCAGCAGCTTAGAAGGGGGGGCCTACGAGCAGTACTTC

clone size: NA
V gene: TRBV11-3
D gene: NA
CDR3 length: 13
J gene: TRBJ2-7
CDR3 protein: CASSQGTKYEQYF
CDR3 DNA: TGTGCCAGCAGCCAGGGGACCAAGTACGAGCAGTACTTC

clone size: few
V gene: TRBV7-9
D gene: TRBD2
CDR3 length: 17
J gene: TRBJ2-2
CDR3 protein: CASSAPLAGENTGELFF
CDR3 DNA: TGTGCCAGCAGCGCACCACTCGCGGGGGAGAACACCGGGGAGCTGTTTTTT

clone size: NA
V gene: TRBV7-9
D gene: NA
CDR3 length: 13
J gene: TRBJ1-2
CDR3 protein: CASRARDNYGYTF
CDR3 DNA: TGTGCCAGCAGAGCGAGGGACAACTATGGCTACACCTTC

clone size: NA
V gene: TRBV2
D gene: NA
CDR3 length: 14
J gene: TRBJ1-3
CDR3 protein: CASSDRVTGNTIYF
CDR3 DNA: TGTGCCAGCAGTGATAGGGTCACTGGAAACACCATATATTTT

clone size: NA
V gene: TRBV5-4
D gene: NA
CDR3 length: 14
J gene: TRBJ2-2
CDR3 protein: CASRWGPNTGELFF
CDR3 DNA: TGTGCCAGCAGATGGGGCCCGAACACCGGGGAGCTGTTTTTT

clone size: NA
V gene: TRBV5-4
D gene: TRBD1
CDR3 length: 17
J gene: TRBJ2-7
CDR3 protein: CTSSPDPWDRAAHEQYF
CDR3 DNA: TGTACCAGCAGCCCCGATCCCTGGGACAGGGCGGCACACGAGCAGTACTTC

clone size: few
V gene: TRBV19
D gene: TRBD1
CDR3 length: 16
J gene: TRBJ2-3
CDR3 protein: CASSGSYRGETDTQYF
CDR3 DNA: TGTGCCAGTAGTGGGTCTTACAGGGGGGAAACAGATACGCAGTATTTT

clone size: NA
V gene: TRBV7-9
D gene: TRBD2
CDR3 length: 15
J gene: TRBJ2-3
CDR3 protein: CASSQLAGDTDTQYF
CDR3 DNA: TGTGCCAGCAGCCAACTAGCGGGGGACACAGATACGCAGTATTTT

clone size: NA
V gene: TRBV2
D gene: TRBD1
CDR3 length: 11
J gene: TRBJ2-7
CDR3 protein: CASTIGTGMYF
CDR3 DNA: TGTGCCAGCACCATAGGGACAGGGATGTACTTC

clone size: few
V gene: TRBV7-9
D gene: TRBD2
CDR3 length: 15
J gene: TRBJ2-5
CDR3 protein: CASSGLAGGRETQYF
CDR3 DNA: TGTGCCAGCAGCGGACTAGCGGGAGGTCGGGAGACCCAGTACTTC

clone size: NA
V gene: TRBV13
D gene: TRBD1
CDR3 length: 14
J gene: TRBJ2-5
CDR3 protein: CASSVRDRQETQYF
CDR3 DNA: TGTGCCAGCAGCGTCCGGGACAGGCAAGAGACCCAGTACTTC

clone size: few
V gene: TRBV11-1
D gene: NA
CDR3 length: 14
J gene: TRBJ2-2
CDR3 protein: CASSLVTNTGELFF
CDR3 DNA: TGTGCCAGCAGCTTAGTGACGAACACCGGGGAGCTGTTTTTT

clone size: NA
V gene: TRBV6-4
D gene: NA
CDR3 length: 15
J gene: TRBJ1-6
CDR3 protein: CASSDTGTYNSPLHF
CDR3 DNA: TGTGCCAGCAGTGACACAGGGACCTATAATTCACCCCTCCACTTT

clone size: NA
V gene: TRBV6-6
D gene: NA
CDR3 length: 13
J gene: TRBJ2-3
CDR3 protein: CASFGTSPDTQYF
CDR3 DNA: TGTGCCAGCTTCGGGACGTCTCCAGATACGCAGTATTTT

clone size: once
V gene: TRBV2
D gene: TRBD2
CDR3 length: 12
J gene: TRBJ2-5
CDR3 protein: CASRGGIETQYF
CDR3 DNA: TGTGCCAGCCGGGGGGGGATCGAGACCCAGTACTTC

clone size: few
V gene: TRBV5-4
D gene: NA
CDR3 length: 11
J gene: TRBJ2-7
CDR3 protein: CASSLDYEQYF
CDR3 DNA: TGTGCCAGCAGCTTGGATTACGAGCAGTACTTC

clone size: NA
V gene: TRBV7-9
D gene: TRBD2
CDR3 length: 16
J gene: TRBJ2-7
CDR3 protein: CASSLPIAGRFYEQYF
CDR3 DNA: TGTGCCAGCAGCTTACCAATAGCGGGGAGGTTTTACGAGCAGTACTTC

clone size: few
V gene: TRBV7-6
D gene: NA
CDR3 length: 15
J gene: TRBJ2-3
CDR3 protein: CASSLSGGHTDTQYF
CDR3 DNA: TGTGCCAGCAGCTTATCCGGGGGCCACACAGATACGCAGTATTTT

clone size: few
V gene: TRBV5-1
D gene: TRBD1
CDR3 length: 15
J gene: TRBJ2-7
CDR3 protein: CASSLATGSSYEQYF
CDR3 DNA: TGCGCCAGCAGCTTGGCGACAGGGAGCTCCTACGAGCAGTACTTC

clone size: NA
V gene: TRBV27
D gene: NA
CDR3 length: 14
J gene: TRBJ1-5
CDR3 protein: CASSLGRGNQPQHF
CDR3 DNA: TGTGCCAGCAGTTTAGGGAGGGGCAATCAGCCCCAGCATTTT

clone size: NA
V gene: TRBV7-5
D gene: NA
CDR3 length: 17
J gene: TRBJ2-7
CDR3 protein: CASSLRHEPGTGAEQYF
CDR3 DNA: TGTGCCAGCAGCCTGAGACACGAACCCGGGACAGGGGCCGAGCAGTACTTC

clone size: NA
V gene: TRBV7-3
D gene: TRBD2
CDR3 length: 15
J gene: TRBJ2-3
CDR3 protein: CASSIAGGWTDTQYF
CDR3 DNA: TGTGCCAGCAGCATAGCGGGGGGCTGGACAGATACGCAGTATTTT

clone size: NA
V gene: TRBV4-2
D gene: TRBD2
CDR3 length: 13
J gene: TRBJ2-7
CDR3 protein: CASGSGGIGEQYF
CDR3 DNA: TGTGCCAGCGGGAGCGGGGGAATAGGCGAGCAGTACTTC

clone size: few
V gene: TRBV7-2
D gene: TRBD2
CDR3 length: 14
J gene: TRBJ2-5
CDR3 protein: CASSPGTTEETQYF
CDR3 DNA: TGTGCTAGCAGCCCCGGGACTACGGAAGAGACCCAGTACTTC

clone size: NA
V gene: TRBV6-6
D gene: TRBD1
CDR3 length: 15
J gene: TRBJ2-1
CDR3 protein: CASRPPGQAYNEQFF
CDR3 DNA: TGTGCCAGCCGTCCCCCGGGACAGGCCTACAATGAGCAGTTCTTC